This T cell receptor (beta chain) derives from a study of blood T cell repertoires in COVID-19. The wider study: Spain, Italy and the United States supplied samples that represented acute and convalescent COVID-19. T cells, B-cell-depleted T cells, or PBMCs provided the cDNA or gDNA that served as material.

This CDR3 contains 15 residues. From germline, CDR1 is ENHRY and CDR2 SYGVKD. V shed 3 bases, J shed 1 base, and the junction held 4 bases outside the gene matches. As originally analysed: Nucleated cell counts were estimated from reference gene primer amplification. The data were produced by immunoSEQ multiplex PCR, yet TCRdb's version contains in-frame clones alone and is incomplete. Clone size and the V and J calls come from that table; the DNA yielded D and trimming. The sample shows almost 200,000 clones, roughly nine tenths of them seen only once. V and J are TRBV10-3 and TRBJ2-3, with 7 bases aligning to TRBD1. Sample: peripheral blood. The clonotype originates from an older woman with acute or convalescent COVID-19. CDR3 sequence: CAISDSGQGTDTQYF. The CDR3 bases are TGTGCCATCAGTGACAGCGGACAGGGCACAGATACGCAGTATTTT.